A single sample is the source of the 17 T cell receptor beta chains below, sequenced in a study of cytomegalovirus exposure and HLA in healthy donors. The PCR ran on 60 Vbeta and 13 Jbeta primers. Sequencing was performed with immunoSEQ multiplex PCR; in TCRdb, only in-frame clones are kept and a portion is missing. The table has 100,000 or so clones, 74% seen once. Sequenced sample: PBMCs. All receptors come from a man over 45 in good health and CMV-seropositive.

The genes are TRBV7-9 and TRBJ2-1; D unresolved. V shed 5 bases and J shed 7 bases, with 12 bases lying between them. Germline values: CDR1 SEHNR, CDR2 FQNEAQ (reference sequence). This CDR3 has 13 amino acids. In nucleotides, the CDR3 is TGTGCCAGCAGCCCCCGACTTGTAAATGAGCAGTTCTTC. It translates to CASSPRLVNEQFF.

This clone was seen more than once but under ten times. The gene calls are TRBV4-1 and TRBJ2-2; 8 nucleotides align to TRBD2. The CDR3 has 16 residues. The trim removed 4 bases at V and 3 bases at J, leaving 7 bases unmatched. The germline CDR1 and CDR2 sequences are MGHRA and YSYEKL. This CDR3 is CASSRLLAAYTGELFF. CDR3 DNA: TGCGCCAGCAGCCGATTACTAGCGGCCTACACCGGGGAGCTGTTTTTT.

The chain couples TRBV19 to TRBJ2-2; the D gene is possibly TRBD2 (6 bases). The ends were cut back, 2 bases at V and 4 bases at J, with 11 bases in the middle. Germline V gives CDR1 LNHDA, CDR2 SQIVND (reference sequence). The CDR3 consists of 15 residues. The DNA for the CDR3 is TGTGCCAGTAGTATACCGGACTATTTCACCGGGGAGCTGTTTTTT. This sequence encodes CASSIPDYFTGELFF.

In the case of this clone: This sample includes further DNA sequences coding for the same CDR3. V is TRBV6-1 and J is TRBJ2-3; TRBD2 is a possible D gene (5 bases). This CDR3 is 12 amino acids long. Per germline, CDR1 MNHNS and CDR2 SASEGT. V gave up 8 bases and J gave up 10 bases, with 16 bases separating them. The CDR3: CASSSTSSAQYF. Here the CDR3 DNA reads TGTGCCAGCTCTTCAACTAGTAGTGCGCAGTATTTT.

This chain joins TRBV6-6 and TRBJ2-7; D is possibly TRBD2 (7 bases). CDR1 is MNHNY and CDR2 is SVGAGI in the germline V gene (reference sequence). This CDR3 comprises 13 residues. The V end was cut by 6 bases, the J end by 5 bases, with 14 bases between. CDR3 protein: CASRAGGRNEQYF. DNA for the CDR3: TGTGCCAGCAGAGCCGGGGGGCGGAACGAGCAGTACTTC.

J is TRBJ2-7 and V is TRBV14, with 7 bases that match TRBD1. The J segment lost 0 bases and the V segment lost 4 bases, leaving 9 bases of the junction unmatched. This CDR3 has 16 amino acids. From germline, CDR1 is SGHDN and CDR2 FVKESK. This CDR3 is CASSPRQGLLSYEQYF. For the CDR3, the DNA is TGTGCCAGCAGCCCTAGACAGGGTTTACTCTCCTACGAGCAGTACTTC.

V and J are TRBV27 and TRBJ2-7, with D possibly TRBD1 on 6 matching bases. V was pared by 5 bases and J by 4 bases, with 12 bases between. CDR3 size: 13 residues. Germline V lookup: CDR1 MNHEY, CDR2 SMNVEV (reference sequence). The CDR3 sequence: CASSPRRGYEQYF. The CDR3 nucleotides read TGTGCCAGCAGTCCCCGTAGGGGGTACGAGCAGTACTTC.

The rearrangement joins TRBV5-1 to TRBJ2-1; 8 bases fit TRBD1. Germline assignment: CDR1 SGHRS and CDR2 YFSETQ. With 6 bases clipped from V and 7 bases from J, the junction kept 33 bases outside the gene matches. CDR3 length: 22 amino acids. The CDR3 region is CASTLRTGWRGLGDAKANEQFF. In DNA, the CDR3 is TGCGCCAGCACCCTCCGGACAGGGTGGAGGGGGCTCGGCGACGCTAAAGCGAATGAGCAGTTCTTC.

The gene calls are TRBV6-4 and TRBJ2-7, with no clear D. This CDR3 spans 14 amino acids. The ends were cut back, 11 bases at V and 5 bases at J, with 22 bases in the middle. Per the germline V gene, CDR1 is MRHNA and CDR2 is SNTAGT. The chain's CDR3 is CAVRLVPSSHEQYF. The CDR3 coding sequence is TGTGCCGTACGACTGGTTCCCTCGTCCCACGAGCAGTACTTC.

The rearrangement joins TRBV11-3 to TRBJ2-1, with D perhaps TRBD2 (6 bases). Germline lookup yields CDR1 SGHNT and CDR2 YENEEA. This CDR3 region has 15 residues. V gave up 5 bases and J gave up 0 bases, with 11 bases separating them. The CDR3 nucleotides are TGTGCCAGCAGCAGGGACTCTCTCTCCTACAATGAGCAGTTCTTC. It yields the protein CASSRDSLSYNEQFF.

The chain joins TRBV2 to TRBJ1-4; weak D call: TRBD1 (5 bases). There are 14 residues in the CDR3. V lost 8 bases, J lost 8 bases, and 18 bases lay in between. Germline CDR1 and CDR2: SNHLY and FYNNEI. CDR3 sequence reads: CASGGRESGEKLFF. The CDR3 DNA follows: TGTGCCAGCGGGGGGAGGGAGTCGGGGGAAAAACTGTTTTTT.

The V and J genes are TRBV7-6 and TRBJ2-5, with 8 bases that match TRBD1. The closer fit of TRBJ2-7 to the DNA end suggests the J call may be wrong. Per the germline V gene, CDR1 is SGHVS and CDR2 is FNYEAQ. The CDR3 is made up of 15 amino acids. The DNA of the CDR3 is TGTGCCAGCAGCCTCAGCAAGACAGGGGACTACGAGCAGTACTTC. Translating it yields CASSLSKTGDYEQYF.

The CDR3 spells CAWSTTGSGNTIYF. DNA for the CDR3: TGTGCCTGGAGTACGACAGGCTCTGGAAACACCATATATTTT. V and J are TRBV30 and TRBJ1-3; D perhaps matches TRBD1 (6 bases). Germline V CDR1 and CDR2: GTSNPN, SVGIG (reference sequence). The germline V and J ends were trimmed by 2 bases and 0 bases, with 8 bases remaining between them. This CDR3 contains 14 residues.

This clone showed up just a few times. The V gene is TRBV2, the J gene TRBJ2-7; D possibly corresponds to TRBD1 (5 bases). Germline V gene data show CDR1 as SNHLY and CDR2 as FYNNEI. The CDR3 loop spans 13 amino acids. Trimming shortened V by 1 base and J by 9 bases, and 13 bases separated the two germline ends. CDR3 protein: CASSEGQPPGQYF. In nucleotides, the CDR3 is TGTGCCAGCAGTGAAGGACAGCCCCCAGGGCAGTACTTC.

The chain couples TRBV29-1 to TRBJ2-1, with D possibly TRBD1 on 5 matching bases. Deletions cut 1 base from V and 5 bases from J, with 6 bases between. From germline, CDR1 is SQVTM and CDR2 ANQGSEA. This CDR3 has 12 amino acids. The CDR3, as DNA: TGCAGCGTTGAAGTCAGGGACAATGAGCAGTTCTTC. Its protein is CSVEVRDNEQFF.

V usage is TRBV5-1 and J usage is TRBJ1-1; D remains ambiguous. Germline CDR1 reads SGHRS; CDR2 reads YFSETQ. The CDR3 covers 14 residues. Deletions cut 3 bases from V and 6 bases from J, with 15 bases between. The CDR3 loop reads CASSSRGREAEAFF. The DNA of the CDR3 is TGCGCCAGCAGCTCACGAGGTAGGGAGGCTGAAGCTTTCTTT.

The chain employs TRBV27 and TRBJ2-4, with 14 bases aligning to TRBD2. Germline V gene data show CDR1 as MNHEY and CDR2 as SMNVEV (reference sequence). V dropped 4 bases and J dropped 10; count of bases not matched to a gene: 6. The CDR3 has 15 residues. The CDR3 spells CASSSRLAGGSIQYF. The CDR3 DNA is TGTGCCAGCAGTTCTAGACTAGCGGGAGGGAGTATTCAGTACTTC.